The 24 T cell receptor beta chains presented below share a single source sample, sequenced in a study of identical twins listed by TCRdb under 2016. To prepare the library, 5' RACE was applied. Sequencing was carried out with an Illumina HiSeq 2000. The public reads were reanalyzed by TCRdb: fastp trimming at Q25, MiXCR alignment, in-frame beta chains only. A single entry per CDR3 protein holds the most common genes and DNA from its merged rows. The sample table contains 250,000 or so distinct CDR3 sequences; only one count was recorded for about 9% of them. The ten most abundant clones make up 2.5% to 3.5% of the sample. A further study also used this sample, focusing on yellow fever vaccine responses in identical twins.

The sample comprised CD8+ T cells sorted from blood. The receptors here all came from a woman between 18 and 30 years old in good health.

This clonotype was recorded a few times. The rearrangement uses TRBV5-1 and TRBJ2-5, with TRBD1 identical over 7 bases. V lost 0 bases and J lost 2; bases outside the gene matches: 10. The CDR3 runs 17 residues. Germline V gene data show CDR1 as SGHRS and CDR2 as YFSETQ. The CDR3 is CASSLEFGTELQETQYF. CDR3 DNA: TGCGCCAGCAGCTTGGAGTTTGGGACAGAGCTACAAGAGACCCAGTACTTC.

This chain connects TRBV7-6 to TRBJ2-3; 11 bases match TRBD2. V dropped 4 bases and J dropped 1; count of bases not matched to a gene: 13. This CDR3 has 19 amino acids. The germline CDR1 and CDR2 sequences are SGHVS and FNYEAQ. The CDR3 DNA is TGTGCCAGCAGCTGGGGAGTAGCGGGGGGGACCTCCCGCACAGATACGCAGTATTTT. It encodes CASSWGVAGGTSRTDTQYF. Full variable domain (outside the CDR3, taken from reference TRBV7-6 and TRBJ2-3): GAGVSQSPRYKVTKRGQDVALRCDPISGHVSLYWYRQALGQGPEFLTYFNYEAQQDKSGLPNDRFSAERPEGSISTLTIQRTEQRDSAMYRCASSWGVAGGTSRTDTQYFGPGTRLTVL.

This clonotype showed up just a few times. The chain is built from TRBV10-3 and TRBJ2-7; 10 nucleotides align to TRBD2. After removal of 3 bases from V and 2 bases from J, the junction contained 10 bases not matched to a gene. The germline gives CDR1 ENHRY, CDR2 SYGVKD. This CDR3 has 17 amino acids. DNA of the CDR3: TGTGCCATCAGTGACCCGAGGGAAGCGGGGGGGACCTACGAGCAGTACTTC. Its translation is CAISDPREAGGTYEQYF.

Comments on this clonotype: A read error may account for a junction end that differs from germline. The V and J genes are TRBV3-1 and TRBJ2-2, with 13 bases that match TRBD2. The length of the CDR3 is 21 residues. CDR1 is LGHDT, CDR2 YNNKEL, per germline (reference sequence). Here the CDR3 DNA reads TGTACCAGCAGCCAAAAGCCCCCACTAGCGGGGGGGCCGGTGAACACCGGGGAGCTGTTTTTT. This translates into CTSSQKPPLAGGPVNTGELFF. Variable domain in full (rest from reference TRBV3-1 and TRBJ2-2): DTAVSQTPKYLVTQMGNDKSIKCEQNLGHDTMYWYKQDSKKFLKIMFSYNNKELIINETVPNRFSPKSPDKAHLNLHINSLELGDSAVYFCTSSQKPPLAGGPVNTGELFFGEGSRLTVL.

This clonotype came up many times. The gene calls are TRBV4-1 and TRBJ2-7; the D gene could be TRBD1 or TRBD2 (5 bases each). The V and J ends lost 3 bases and 3 bases respectively, with 12 bases between them. Germline CDR1 and CDR2: MGHRA and YSYEKL. The CDR3 loop spans 14 amino acids. The CDR3 is CASSHPRDGYEQYF. As DNA, the CDR3 is TGCGCCAGCAGCCATCCCCGGGACGGCTACGAGCAGTACTTC.

The chain joins TRBV5-6 to TRBJ2-1; D possibly corresponds to TRBD1 (6 bases). Germline V gene sequence: CDR1 SGHDT, CDR2 YYEEEE. The germline V and J ends were trimmed by 1 base and 9 bases, with 17 bases remaining between them. This CDR3 contains 15 residues. The CDR3 bases are TGTGCCAGCAGCTTGTTGGCAGGGGAGTATGCTGAGCAGTTCTTC. Encoded protein: CASSLLAGEYAEQFF. The whole variable domain, filled in from reference TRBV5-6 and TRBJ2-1, reads DAGVTQSPTHLIKTRGQQVTLRCSPKSGHDTVSWYQQALGQGPQFIFQYYEEEERQRGNFPDRFSGHQFPNYSSELNVNALLLGDSALYLCASSLLAGEYAEQFFGPGTRLTVL.

The table lists this clonotype with a few counts. The gene calls are TRBV27 and TRBJ1-2, with D possibly being TRBD1 (5 bases). CDR1 and CDR2 (germline): MNHEY, SMNVEV (reference sequence). Trimming removed 0 bases at V and 2 bases at J, with 16 bases between. The CDR3 is 17 residues long. The CDR3 spells CASSLSVGPGGNYGYTF. The CDR3 DNA is TGTGCCAGCAGTTTATCAGTTGGCCCGGGGGGGAACTATGGCTACACCTTC.

The chain recombines TRBV7-2 with TRBJ2-3; 10 nucleotides match TRBD2. The CDR3 has 14 residues. Germline CDR1 and CDR2: SGHTA and FQGNSA. With V trimmed by 6 bases and J by 4 bases, 4 bases remained unmatched. The CDR3 is CASRLTSGSDTQYF. The CDR3 region has the DNA TGTGCCAGCAGGTTGACTAGCGGGTCAGATACGCAGTATTTT.

This clonotype was seen only a few times. The CDR3: CATSQSSSANNEQFF. The CDR3 bases are TGTGCCACCAGCCAGAGTTCTAGCGCCAACAATGAGCAGTTCTTC. This chain uses TRBV15 with TRBJ2-1, with TRBD2 as a possible D gene (6 bases). With 5 bases removed from V and 5 bases from J, the gap between germline ends came to 16 bases. The CDR3 covers 15 residues. Germline CDR1 LNHNV, CDR2 YYDKDF (reference sequence).

The rearrangement joins TRBV7-9 to TRBJ1-1; the D gene is possibly TRBD1 (6 bases). Deletions cut 0 bases from V and 0 bases from J, with 8 bases between. From germline, CDR1 is SEHNR and CDR2 FQNEAQ (reference sequence). The CDR3 contains 15 residues. CDR3 nucleotides: TGTGCCAGCAGCTTAGCGCAGGGGCTGAACACTGAAGCTTTCTTT. It codes for CASSLAQGLNTEAFF. Using reference TRBV7-9 and TRBJ1-1 for the parts outside the CDR3, the full variable domain is DTGVSQNPRHKITKRGQNVTFRCDPISEHNRLYWYRQTLGQGPEFLTYFQNEAQLEKSRLLSDRFSAERPKGSFSTLEIQRTEQGDSAMYLCASSLAQGLNTEAFFGQGTRLTVV.

In its sample, this clonotype was seen many times. The chain uses TRBV11-2 and TRBJ2-7, with D hard to call. Germline-derived CDR1 and CDR2 are SGHAT and FQNNGV. Trimming stripped 2 bases from V and 2 bases from J, with 10 bases between. The CDR3 totals 14 residues. This CDR3 is CASSLFEDPYEQYF. CDR3 DNA: TGTGCCAGCAGCTTATTTGAAGACCCCTACGAGCAGTACTTC. Full variable domain (remainder filled in from reference TRBV11-2 and TRBJ2-7): EAGVAQSPRYKIIEKRQSVAFWCNPISGHATLYWYQQILGQGPKLLIQFQNNGVVDDSQLPKDRFSAERLKGVDSTLKIQPAKLEDSAVYLCASSLFEDPYEQYFGPGTRLTVT.

In this sample, this clonotype turned up a few times. Here the CDR3 DNA reads TGCAGTGCTAGAGATCCGTTTACTCGAAGCACCGGGGAGCTGTTTTTT. This encodes CSARDPFTRSTGELFF. The chain uses TRBV20-1 and TRBJ2-2, with D uncertain. The CDR3 totals 16 residues. Germline-derived CDR1 and CDR2 are DFQATT and SNEGSKA (reference sequence). Trimming removed 0 bases at V and 4 bases at J, with 15 bases between.

This clonotype was recorded a few times. The rearrangement uses TRBV14 and TRBJ2-1, with 8 bases identical to TRBD1. Germline CDR1 is SGHDN and CDR2 is FVKESK. There are 14 residues in the CDR3. V shed 4 bases and J 9 bases; nucleotides not matched to a gene: 8. As DNA, the CDR3 is TGTGCCAGCAGCCCGGGGACAGGCTACCTTGAGCAGTTCTTC. Translation: CASSPGTGYLEQFF.

In this sample, this clonotype turned up a few times. The chain joins TRBV24-1 to TRBJ1-5, with no clear D. CDR3 length: 13 residues. Trimming left V 5 bases short and J 3 bases short, with 7 bases between. From germline, CDR1 is KGHDR and CDR2 SFDVKD. CDR3 protein: CATSVGNNQPQHF. The CDR3 nucleotides are TGTGCCACCAGTGTAGGGAACAATCAGCCCCAGCATTTT.

This clonotype was counted a few times. This chain joins TRBV4-3 and TRBJ2-7, with TRBD2 identical over 16 bases. CDR1 is LGHNA and CDR2 is YSLEER in the germline V gene. The V segment lost 0 bases and the J segment 0 bases; nucleotides outside the gene matches: 5. The CDR3 contains 19 residues. The CDR3 protein is CASSQDRGLAGGISYEQYF. The DNA of the CDR3 is TGCGCCAGCAGCCAAGATAGGGGACTAGCGGGAGGGATCTCCTACGAGCAGTACTTC.

This clonotype came up many times. V usage is TRBV29-1 and J usage is TRBJ2-7; no clear D. Trimming removed 2 bases from V and 5 bases from J, with 10 bases in between. Germline V gives CDR1 SQVTM, CDR2 ANQGSEA. This CDR3 comprises 12 residues. The chain's CDR3 is CSVENVFNEQYF. The CDR3 DNA reads TGCAGCGTTGAAAACGTTTTCAACGAGCAGTACTTC.

This clonotype was observed a few times. The chain has TRBV12-3 or TRBV12-4 and TRBJ2-7; D is unresolved. The CDR3 spans 13 residues. Between the trimmed V and J ends, which lost 3 bases and 4 bases, there was a span of 10 bases. DNA of the CDR3: TGTGCCAGCAGTTTGCTGGCGGAGTACGAGCAGTACTTC. Its translation is CASSLLAEYEQYF.

The V and J genes are TRBV24-1 and TRBJ2-2, with no clear D. CDR1 is KGHDR and CDR2 is SFDVKD in the germline V gene. Between the trimmed V and J ends, which lost 2 bases and 4 bases, there was a span of 7 bases. This CDR3 region has 14 residues. The CDR3 coding sequence is TGTGCCACCAGTGATTCCAGGTTCACCGGGGAGCTGTTTTTT. Translating gives CATSDSRFTGELFF.

This clonotype was counted between two and nine times. This chain connects TRBV7-9 to TRBJ1-2, with unresolved D. This CDR3 is 11 amino acids long. Germline CDR1 and CDR2: SEHNR and FQNEAQ (reference sequence). V was pared by 3 bases and J by 8 bases, with 7 bases between. The DNA of the CDR3 is TGTGCCAGCAGCTTCGAGATCGGCTACACCTTC. This codes for CASSFEIGYTF.

The chain recombines TRBV4-3 with TRBJ2-2; possible D gene TRBD2, 6 bases. V lost 4 bases, J lost 3 bases, and 12 bases lay in between. Germline V CDR1 and CDR2: LGHNA, YSLEER. This CDR3 is 15 amino acids long. In DNA form, the CDR3 reads TGCGCCAGCAGCCCAGGGACTTTTGACACCGGGGAGCTGTTTTTT. Amino acid sequence: CASSPGTFDTGELFF.

This clonotype has at least ten counts. V usage is TRBV4-3 and J usage is TRBJ2-7; TRBD2 is a possible D gene (5 bases). CDR3 length equals 17 residues. Germline V CDR1 and CDR2: LGHNA, YSLEER. Trimming cost V 0 bases and J 3 bases, with 18 bases left between them. The CDR3 DNA reads TGCGCCAGCAGCCAAGACTCACGACTCGGAGGCTTCTACGAGCAGTACTTC. Its protein is CASSQDSRLGGFYEQYF.

This clonotype has a handful of counts. The chain recombines TRBV28 with TRBJ1-2; the D gene is possibly TRBD1 (5 bases). Trimming cost V 5 bases and J 9 bases, with 22 bases left between them. CDR3 length equals 15 residues. Germline loops: CDR1 MDHEN, CDR2 SYDVKM. The CDR3 here is CASSAPDSPSRSYTF. CDR3 DNA: TGTGCCAGCAGTGCGCCCGACAGTCCTTCTAGGAGCTACACCTTC.

This clonotype was detected a few times. The chain couples TRBV5-1 to TRBJ2-7, with TRBD1 as a possible D gene (5 bases). CDR1 and CDR2 from the germline V gene are SGHRS and YFSETQ. V was pared by 0 bases and J by 5 bases, with 12 bases between. CDR3 length: 14 amino acids. CDR3 in amino acids: CASSLEGRAHEQYF. The CDR3 nucleotides are TGCGCCAGCAGCTTGGAAGGCAGGGCCCACGAGCAGTACTTC.

This clonotype was seen a handful of times. The chain joins TRBV20-1 to TRBJ2-7; D is possibly TRBD1 or TRBD2 (5 bases each). The CDR3 contains 13 residues. V was shortened by 5 bases and J by 6 bases, with 17 bases between the two germline ends. CDR1 and CDR2 from the germline V gene are DFQATT and SNEGSKA (reference sequence). The CDR3 sequence: CSASGTLDGEQYF. The CDR3 coding sequence is TGCAGTGCTTCCGGGACCCTTGACGGCGAGCAGTACTTC.